This T cell receptor beta chain was recovered during a study of shared clonotypes between healthy human individuals. Overall study findings and caveats: Clonotypes shared by all four sorted-subset donors had higher generation probabilities than non-shared clonotypes.

Germline CDR1 MDHEN, CDR2 SYDVKM. V lost 5 bases to trimming and J lost 5 bases; unmatched junction nucleotides: 17. The CDR3 extends over 17 amino acids. As to this clone: Its antigen is currently unknown.

A CD45RA-negative memory subset and a CD45RA+ naive subset were separated from the CD4+ cells. Using 200 ng DNA, 32,000 or so T cell genomes, the sorted-subset replicate PCRs were run. Data came from immunoSEQ multiplex PCR; TCRdb stores just in-frame clones and leaves some out. The repertoire holds around 2.5 million clones, with over 85% as singletons. Sequencing used naive CD4+ T cells from PBMCs. The subset here: CD45RA+ positively selected. This receptor was obtained from a man aged 18 to 35 in good health. Some clones in this sample may be carry-over from other donors' samples. The V gene is TRBV28, the J gene TRBJ2-5; 7 nucleotides match TRBD1. The CDR3 sequence: CASSLPMGQSSGETQYF. In nucleotides, the CDR3 is TGTGCCAGCAGTCTCCCCATGGGACAGTCATCCGGTGAGACCCAGTACTTC.